This T cell receptor beta chain was found in a study (dated by TCRdb to 2014 to 2015). For the wider study: The study set out to test whether tumor-infiltrating Tregs in breast cancer get recruited from blood Tregs or are instead converted in situ from other CD4+ T cell subsets.

There are a few counts of this clonotype. There is no known antigen for this receptor. No much larger clone is present one base from it, and per-base qualities are unavailable. Overall study outcomes, separate from this receptor: Tumor memory CD4+ T cell TCR gene usage was found to cluster with blood and lymph node memory CD4+ cells and with lymph node naive CD4+ cells. The greatest overlap of tumor-infiltrating Treg TCR alpha and beta sequences was observed with tumor naive CD4+ T cells, followed by blood naive CD4+ T cells. Rather than covering whole repertoires, validation in the larger cohort was restricted to a single TCR beta V-J rearrangement.

Tregs were isolated as CD4+CD25+CD127-/low cells. Tregs, naive and memory CD4+ T cells from tumor, blood and ipsilateral draining lymph nodes of 4 or 5 breast cancer patients underwent full-length TCR alpha and beta sequencing. Tumor tissue and lymph nodes obtained by ipsilateral axillary dissection were perfused with PBS, cut into small pieces and digested using collagenase I and hyaluronidase. Sorted cell populations were confirmed by FACS to exceed 90% purity. Reading from cysteine to phenylalanine, the CDR3 counts 12 amino acids. Of all the DNA, just the CDR3 is kept, 36 bases in frame from base 1. V is reduced by 5 bases and J by 3 bases, leaving a spacing of 7 bases between them. The germline V gene specifies MDHEN as CDR1 and SYDVKM as CDR2. Amplification of full-length TCR variable regions was done by 5' RACE PCR using constant-region reverse primers, and this step was followed by semi-nested PCR with Nested Universal Primer A. The ReliaPrep RNA Cell Miniprep System was used to extract total RNA, which was then reverse transcribed into 5'RACE-ready cDNA with the SMARTer RACE 5'/3' Kit. Multiplex adaptors were used to barcode full-length TCR alpha and beta libraries, and the barcoded libraries were sequenced on an Illumina MiSeq. The source study handled its data this way. Sequencing data were pooled across the five patients for each of nine subset-tissue groups and compared by unsupervised clustering of TCR gene usage. The Morisita-Horn index, with shared sequences weighted by their contribution to each repertoire, was used to calculate repertoire similarity. In-frame beta chains were kept once TCRdb had trimmed the public reads at Q25 with fastp and called clones with MiXCR. CDR3 protein sequences are deduplicated, and each keeps its most common genes and DNA. These V and J calls rely on TCRdb rather than the paper's analysis. The sample yields approximately 57,000 distinct CDR3 sequences; less than 25% were counted once. The ten top clones hold 2.5% to 4% of the sample.

This clonotype was obtained from a female donor with breast cancer. The chain was built from TRBV28 and TRBJ1-2, with no reliable assignment of the D segment. The sample comprised tumor-infiltrating Tregs sorted from the breast tumor. The CDR3 is CASSATDYGYTF. The bases are TGTGCCAGCAGTGCCACTGACTATGGCTACACCTTC.